Presented here are 10 T cell receptor beta chains from one specimen sequenced in a study of T cells in Graves' hyperthyroidism and ophthalmopathy. Amplified TCR beta CDR3 regions came from RNA transcripts. During a first-round RT-PCR of the TCR CDR3, the HTBI primer set was used. TCRdb re-derived calls from the multiplex PCR reads in MiXCR, one entry per CDR3 protein. The repertoire holds about 480,000 distinct CDR3 sequences, around 14% seen once, with under 20% in the top ten. The sequenced sample consisted of blood. Receptors were obtained from a woman between 18 and 29 years old with Graves' hyperthyroidism.

For this clonotype: This may be a read error, as it is one base from a much larger clone. This chain connects TRBV6-1 to TRBJ2-1; D perhaps matches TRBD2 (6 bases). The length of the CDR3 is 17 residues. Trimming removed 7 bases at V and 3 bases at J, with 22 bases between. CDR1 and CDR2 from the germline V gene are MNHNS and SASEGT. The DNA of the CDR3 is TGTGCCAGCACCGCGGATCGGGGGAGAGTTGGCTACAATGAGCAGTTCTTC. It specifies CASTADRGRVGYNEQFF.

J is TRBJ2-5 and V is TRBV7-3; 10 nucleotides match TRBD1. V lost 5 bases and J lost 5; bases outside the gene matches: 11. Germline CDR1 is SGHTA and CDR2 is FQGTGA. CDR3 length equals 16 residues. The CDR3 sequence: CASSPTGQGNRETQYF. The CDR3 bases are TGTGCCAGCAGCCCCACGGGACAGGGGAACCGCGAGACCCAGTACTTC.

V is TRBV20-1 and J is TRBJ1-2; 7 nucleotides agree with TRBD1. The V and J ends lost 5 bases and 3 bases, in that order; junction bases with no gene match: 15. The germline gives CDR1 DFQATT, CDR2 SNEGSKA (reference sequence). The CDR3 extends over 16 amino acids. In nucleotides, the CDR3 is TGCAGTGCTTATCTTCCCTATATCGACAGGGACTATGGCTACACCTTC. It yields the protein CSAYLPYIDRDYGYTF.

This clonotype was seen at least ten times. The CDR3 region has the DNA TGTGCCAGCAGTTCACCTGACAGAAATCAGCCCCAGCATTTT. Its protein is CASSSPDRNQPQHF. This chain joins TRBV12-3 or TRBV12-4 and TRBJ1-5; D may be TRBD1 (5 bases). This CDR3 is 14 amino acids long. V lost 4 bases, J lost 4 bases, and 11 bases lay in between.

This clonotype was counted only a few times. Just one base apart from a much larger clone, this may be a read error. DNA for the CDR3: TGTGCCACGAGACAGGAATACTACGAGCAGTACTTC. Protein: CATRQEYYEQYF. The chain couples TRBV10-3 to TRBJ2-7, with D tentatively TRBD1 (6 bases). V was shortened by 10 bases and J by 3 bases, with 13 bases between the two germline ends. The germline gives CDR1 ENHRY, CDR2 SYGVKD. The CDR3 extends over 12 amino acids.

This clonotype was observed many times. CDR3 in amino acids: CSVEAGLDTQYF. The CDR3 DNA sequence: TGCAGCGTTGAAGCGGGATTAGATACGCAGTATTTT. The chain uses TRBV29-1 and TRBJ2-3, with D possibly being TRBD2 (5 bases). Per the germline V gene, CDR1 is SQVTM and CDR2 is ANQGSEA. The CDR3 length is 12 residues. The ends were cut back, 1 base at V and 5 bases at J, with 7 bases in the middle.

This clonotype was counted at least ten times. The chain recombines TRBV7-8 with TRBJ2-1, with D perhaps matching TRBD1 (6 bases). Germline V lookup: CDR1 SGHVS, CDR2 FQNEAQ. The CDR3 consists of 15 residues. V was pared by 1 base and J by 8 bases, with 15 bases between. CDR3 sequence (DNA): TGTGCCAGCAGCTTAGTGGGGGCCCCTCGGGATGAGCAGTTCTTC. Its protein is CASSLVGAPRDEQFF.

This clonotype showed up many times. The J gene is TRBJ2-7, the V gene TRBV12-3 or TRBV12-4, with 11 nucleotides matching TRBD1. The CDR3 spans 14 residues. The J segment lost 4 bases and the V segment lost 5 bases, leaving 4 bases of the junction unmatched. This CDR3 reads CASSRGDRGYEQYV. The DNA of the CDR3 is TGTGCCAGCAGTCGCGGGGACAGGGGGTACGAGCAGTACGTC.

Remarks on this clonotype: It may be a read error: a sequence one base away is much more abundant. The V gene is TRBV3-1, the J gene TRBJ1-4, with D possibly matching TRBD1 (5 bases). V was clipped by 9 bases and J by 8 bases, with 16 bases between them. The CDR3 sequence is 13 residues long. Germline CDR1 is LGHDT and CDR2 is YNNKEL (reference sequence). CDR3 residues: CASKRGEIEKLFF. CDR3 coding DNA: TGTGCCAGTAAACGGGGGGAAATCGAAAAACTGTTTTTT.

This clonotype was counted ten times or more. This rearrangement joins TRBV20-1 to TRBJ2-3, with 7 bases that match TRBD2. Germline lookup yields CDR1 DFQATT and CDR2 SNEGSKA (reference sequence). V lost 5 bases to trimming and J lost 1 base; unmatched junction nucleotides: 9. The CDR3 runs to 15 residues. CDR3 bases: TGCAGTGCTCCCCAGGGAGCGGGACGCACAGATACGCAGTATTTT. Amino acids: CSAPQGAGRTDTQYF.